This T cell receptor (beta chain) was sequenced for a study of T cells after yellow fever vaccination. Trimming removed 2 bases from V and 5 bases from J, with 9 bases in between. The CDR3 extends over 13 amino acids. CDR1 and CDR2 (germline): SGHRS, YFSETQ. The study made its TCR cDNA through 5'RACE template switching. That step introduced a universal primer site along with UMIs. MiXCR, run by TCRdb on the 5' RACE reads, gives a single entry per CDR3 protein. The data show around 320,000 distinct CDR3 sequences, 3.5% to 4.5% seen once. Sequences were derived from PBMCs, sampled 15 days after the yellow fever booster vaccination. This receptor was identified in a man aged 18 to 29 who received the YFV17D yellow fever vaccine. V usage is TRBV5-1 and J usage is TRBJ2-3; D is possibly TRBD2 (5 bases). CDR3 DNA: TGCGCCAGCAGCTTCGCCCGGGGAGATACGCAGTATTTT. Translating gives CASSFARGDTQYF.